This T cell receptor (beta chain) was found in a study of T-cell reconstitution after alpha-beta-depleted transplantation in children. The count of this clonotype is one. The CDR3 has 15 amino acids. Per the germline V gene, CDR1 is LGHDT and CDR2 is YNNKEL (reference sequence). V was clipped by 0 bases and J by 6 bases, with 12 bases between them. Researchers prepared the TCRbeta library using unique molecular identifiers, the study reports. MiXCR, applied by TCRdb to the PCR reads, yields one record per CDR3 protein. The table lists some 490,000 distinct CDR3 sequences, roughly an eighth of them singletons.

The clonotype originates from a human donor who donated a stem cell graft to a child with combined immunodeficiency. This chain connects TRBV3-1 to TRBJ2-1; a possible D gene is TRBD1 (5 bases). The starting material was PBMCs from the stem cell graft donor, obtained from the stem cell graft. The CDR3 is CASSQDIGASNEQFF. CDR3 bases: TGTGCCAGCAGCCAAGATATAGGGGCTAGCAATGAGCAGTTCTTC.